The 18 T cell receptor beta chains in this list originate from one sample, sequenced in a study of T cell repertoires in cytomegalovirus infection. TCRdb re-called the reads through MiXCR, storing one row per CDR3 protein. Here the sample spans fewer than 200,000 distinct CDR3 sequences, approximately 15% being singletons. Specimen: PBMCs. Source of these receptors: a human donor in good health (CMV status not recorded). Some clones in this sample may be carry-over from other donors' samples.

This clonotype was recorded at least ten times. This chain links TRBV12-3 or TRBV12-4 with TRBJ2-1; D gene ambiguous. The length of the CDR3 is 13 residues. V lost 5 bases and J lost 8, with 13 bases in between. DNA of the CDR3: TGTGCCAGCAGTGTTAGGCGGTGGGATGAGCAGTTCTTC. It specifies CASSVRRWDEQFF.

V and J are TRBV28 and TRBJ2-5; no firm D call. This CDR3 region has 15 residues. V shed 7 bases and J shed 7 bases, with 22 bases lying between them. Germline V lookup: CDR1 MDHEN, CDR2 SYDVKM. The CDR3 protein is CASTTSGLLVGTQYF. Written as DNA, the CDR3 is TGTGCCAGCACCACCTCTGGGCTCTTGGTTGGGACCCAGTACTTC.

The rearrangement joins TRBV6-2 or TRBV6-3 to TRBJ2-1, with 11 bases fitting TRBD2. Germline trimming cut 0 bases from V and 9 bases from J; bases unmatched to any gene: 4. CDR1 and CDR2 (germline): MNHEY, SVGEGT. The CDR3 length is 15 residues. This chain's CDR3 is CASSYSLAGGFEQFF. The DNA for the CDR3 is TGTGCCAGCAGTTACTCGCTAGCGGGAGGTTTTGAGCAGTTCTTC.

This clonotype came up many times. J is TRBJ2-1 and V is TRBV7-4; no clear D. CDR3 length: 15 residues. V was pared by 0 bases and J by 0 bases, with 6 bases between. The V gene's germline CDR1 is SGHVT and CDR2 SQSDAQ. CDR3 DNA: TGTGCCAGCAGCTTAGCTGCAAGCTCCTACAATGAGCAGTTCTTC. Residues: CASSLAASSYNEQFF.

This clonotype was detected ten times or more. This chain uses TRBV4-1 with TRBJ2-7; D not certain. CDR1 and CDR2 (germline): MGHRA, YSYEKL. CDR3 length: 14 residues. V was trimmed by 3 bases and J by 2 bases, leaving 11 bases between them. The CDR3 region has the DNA TGCGCCAGCAGCCATTCACAGCGACCCTACGAGCAGTACTTC. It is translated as CASSHSQRPYEQYF.

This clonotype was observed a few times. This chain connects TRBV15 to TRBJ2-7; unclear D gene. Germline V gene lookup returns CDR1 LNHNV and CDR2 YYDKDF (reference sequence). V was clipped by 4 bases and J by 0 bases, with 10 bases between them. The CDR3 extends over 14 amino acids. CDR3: CATSISSASYEQYF. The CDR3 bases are TGTGCCACCAGCATCTCTTCAGCCTCCTACGAGCAGTACTTC.

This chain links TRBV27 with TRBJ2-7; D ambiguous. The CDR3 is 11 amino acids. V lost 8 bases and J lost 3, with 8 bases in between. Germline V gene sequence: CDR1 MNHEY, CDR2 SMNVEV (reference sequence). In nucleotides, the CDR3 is TGTGCCAGCGGGGAAGACTACGAGCAGTACTTC. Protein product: CASGEDYEQYF.

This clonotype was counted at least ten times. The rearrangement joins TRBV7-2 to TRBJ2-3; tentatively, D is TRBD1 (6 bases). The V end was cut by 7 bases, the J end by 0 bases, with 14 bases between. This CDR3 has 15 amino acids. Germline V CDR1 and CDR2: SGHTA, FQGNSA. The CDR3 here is CASTDRTRSTDTQYF. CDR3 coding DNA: TGTGCCAGCACCGACAGGACCAGAAGCACAGATACGCAGTATTTT.

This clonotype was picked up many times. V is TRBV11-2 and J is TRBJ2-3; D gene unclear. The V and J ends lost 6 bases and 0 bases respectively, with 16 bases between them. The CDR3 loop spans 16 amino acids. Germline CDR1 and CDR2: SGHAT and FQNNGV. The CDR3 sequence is CASSYMSGSSTDTQYF. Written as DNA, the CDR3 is TGTGCCAGCAGTTACATGAGTGGTTCTAGCACAGATACGCAGTATTTT.

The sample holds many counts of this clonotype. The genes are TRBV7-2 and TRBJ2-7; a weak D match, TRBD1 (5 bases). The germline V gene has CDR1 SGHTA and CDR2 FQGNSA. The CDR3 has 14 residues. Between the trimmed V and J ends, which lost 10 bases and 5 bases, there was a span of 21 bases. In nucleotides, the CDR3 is TGTGCCACCACCCATATTATAGGGGCTCACGAGCAGTACTTC. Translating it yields CATTHIIGAHEQYF.

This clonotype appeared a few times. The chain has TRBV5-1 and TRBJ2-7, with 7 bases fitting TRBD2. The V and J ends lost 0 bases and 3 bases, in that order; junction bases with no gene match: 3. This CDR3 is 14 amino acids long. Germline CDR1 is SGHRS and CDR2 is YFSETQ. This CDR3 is CASSLAGGFYEQYF. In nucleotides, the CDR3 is TGCGCCAGCAGCTTGGCGGGAGGCTTCTACGAGCAGTACTTC.

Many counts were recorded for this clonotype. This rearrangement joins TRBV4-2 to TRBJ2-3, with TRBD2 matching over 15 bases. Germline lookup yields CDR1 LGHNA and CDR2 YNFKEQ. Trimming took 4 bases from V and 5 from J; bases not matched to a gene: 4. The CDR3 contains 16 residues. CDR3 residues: CASSRTSGGAGDTQYF. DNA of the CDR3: TGTGCCAGCAGCCGGACTAGCGGGGGGGCAGGAGATACGCAGTATTTT.

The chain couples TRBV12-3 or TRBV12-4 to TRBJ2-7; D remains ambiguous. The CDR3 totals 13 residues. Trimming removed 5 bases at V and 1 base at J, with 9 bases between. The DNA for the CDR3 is TGTGCCAGCAGTCCTACATGGTCCTACGAGCAGTACTTC. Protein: CASSPTWSYEQYF.

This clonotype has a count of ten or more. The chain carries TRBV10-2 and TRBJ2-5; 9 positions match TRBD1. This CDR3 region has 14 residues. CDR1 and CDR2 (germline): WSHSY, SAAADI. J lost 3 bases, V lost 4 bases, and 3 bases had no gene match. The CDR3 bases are TGCGCCAGCAGTGCGGACAGGGGAAAAGAGACCCAGTACTTC. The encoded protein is CASSADRGKETQYF.

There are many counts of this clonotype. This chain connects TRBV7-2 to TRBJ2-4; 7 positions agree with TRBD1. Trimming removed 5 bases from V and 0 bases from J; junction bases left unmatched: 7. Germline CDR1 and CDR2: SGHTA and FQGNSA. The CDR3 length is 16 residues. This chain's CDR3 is CASSLATGTAKNIQYF. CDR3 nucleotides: TGTGCCAGCAGCCTCGCGACAGGGACAGCCAAAAACATTCAGTACTTC.

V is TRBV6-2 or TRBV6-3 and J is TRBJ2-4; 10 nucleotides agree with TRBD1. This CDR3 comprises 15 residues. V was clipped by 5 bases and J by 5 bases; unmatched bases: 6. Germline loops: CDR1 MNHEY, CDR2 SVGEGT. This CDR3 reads CASSRPTGGQNIQYF. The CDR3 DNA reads TGTGCCAGCAGTAGGCCGACAGGGGGCCAAAACATTCAGTACTTC.

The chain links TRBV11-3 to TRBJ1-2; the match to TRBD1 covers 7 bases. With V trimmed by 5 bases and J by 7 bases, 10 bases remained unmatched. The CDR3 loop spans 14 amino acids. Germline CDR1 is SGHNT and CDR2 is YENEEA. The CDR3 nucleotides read TGTGCCAGCAGCCATCTGAGGGACAGATCTGGCTACACCTTC. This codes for CASSHLRDRSGYTF.

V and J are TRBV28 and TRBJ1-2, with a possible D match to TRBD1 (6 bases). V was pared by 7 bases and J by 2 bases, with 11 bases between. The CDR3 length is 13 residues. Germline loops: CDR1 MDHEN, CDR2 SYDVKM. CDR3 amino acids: CASIPGTNYGYTF. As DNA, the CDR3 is TGTGCCAGCATTCCCGGGACAAACTATGGCTACACCTTC.